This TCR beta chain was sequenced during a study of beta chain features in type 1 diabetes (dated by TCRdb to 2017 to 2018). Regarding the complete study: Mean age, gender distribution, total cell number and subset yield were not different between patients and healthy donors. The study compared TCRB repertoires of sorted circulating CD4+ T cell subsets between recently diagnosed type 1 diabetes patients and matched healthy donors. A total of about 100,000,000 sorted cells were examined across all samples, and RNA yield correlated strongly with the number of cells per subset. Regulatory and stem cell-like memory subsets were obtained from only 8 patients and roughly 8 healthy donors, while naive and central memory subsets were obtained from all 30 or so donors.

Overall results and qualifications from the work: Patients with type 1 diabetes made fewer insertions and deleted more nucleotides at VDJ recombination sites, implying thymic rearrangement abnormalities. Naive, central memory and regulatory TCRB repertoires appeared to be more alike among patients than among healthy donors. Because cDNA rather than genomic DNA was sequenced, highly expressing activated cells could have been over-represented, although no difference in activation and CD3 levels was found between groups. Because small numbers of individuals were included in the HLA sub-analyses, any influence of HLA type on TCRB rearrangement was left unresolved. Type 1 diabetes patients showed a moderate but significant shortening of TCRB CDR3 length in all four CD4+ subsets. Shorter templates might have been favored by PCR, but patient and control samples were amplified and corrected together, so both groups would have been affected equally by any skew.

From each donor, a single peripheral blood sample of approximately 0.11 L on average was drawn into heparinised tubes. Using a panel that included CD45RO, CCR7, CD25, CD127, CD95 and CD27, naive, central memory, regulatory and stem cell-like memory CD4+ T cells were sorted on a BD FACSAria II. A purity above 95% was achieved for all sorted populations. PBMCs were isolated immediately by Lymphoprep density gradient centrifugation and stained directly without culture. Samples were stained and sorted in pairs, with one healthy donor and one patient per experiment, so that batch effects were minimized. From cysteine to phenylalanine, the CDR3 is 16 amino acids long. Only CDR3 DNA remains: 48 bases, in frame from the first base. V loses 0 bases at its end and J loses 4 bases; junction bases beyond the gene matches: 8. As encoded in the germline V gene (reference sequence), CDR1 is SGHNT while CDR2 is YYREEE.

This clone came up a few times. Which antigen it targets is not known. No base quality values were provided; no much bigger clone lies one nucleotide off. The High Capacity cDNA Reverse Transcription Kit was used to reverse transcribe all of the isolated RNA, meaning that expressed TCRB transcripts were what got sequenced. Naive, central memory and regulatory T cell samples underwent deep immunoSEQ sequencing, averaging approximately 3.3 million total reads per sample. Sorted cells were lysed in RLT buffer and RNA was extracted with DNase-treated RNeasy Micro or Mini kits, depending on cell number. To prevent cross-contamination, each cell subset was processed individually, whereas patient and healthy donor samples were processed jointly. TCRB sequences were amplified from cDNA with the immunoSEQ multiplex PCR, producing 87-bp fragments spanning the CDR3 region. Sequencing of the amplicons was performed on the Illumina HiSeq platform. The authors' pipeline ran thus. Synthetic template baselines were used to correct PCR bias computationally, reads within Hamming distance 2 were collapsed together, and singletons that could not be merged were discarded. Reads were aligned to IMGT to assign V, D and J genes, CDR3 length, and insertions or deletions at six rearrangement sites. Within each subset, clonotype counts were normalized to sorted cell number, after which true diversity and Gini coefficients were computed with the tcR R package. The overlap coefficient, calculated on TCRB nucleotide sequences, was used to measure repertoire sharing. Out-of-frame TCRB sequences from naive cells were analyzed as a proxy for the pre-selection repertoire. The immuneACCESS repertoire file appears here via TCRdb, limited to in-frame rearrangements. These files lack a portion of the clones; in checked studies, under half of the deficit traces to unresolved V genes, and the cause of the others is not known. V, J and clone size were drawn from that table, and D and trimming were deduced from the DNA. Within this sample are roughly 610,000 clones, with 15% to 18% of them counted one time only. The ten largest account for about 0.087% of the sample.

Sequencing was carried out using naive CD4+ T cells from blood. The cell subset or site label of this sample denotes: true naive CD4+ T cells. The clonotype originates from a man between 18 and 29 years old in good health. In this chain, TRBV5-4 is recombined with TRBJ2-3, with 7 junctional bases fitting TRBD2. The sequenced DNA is TGTGCCAGCAGCTTGGCCACTAGCGCTATCCCAGATACGCAGTATTTT. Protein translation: CASSLATSAIPDTQYF.